This passage covers 3 T cell receptor beta chains from one sample sequenced in a study of PD-L1 blockade in urothelial cancer (dated by TCRdb to the late 2010s). The sample's time point, from its label and the paper: pretreatment peripheral blood. The protocol used for the library was the immunoSEQ multiplex PCR assay. This is the immuneACCESS table as TCRdb keeps it, with only in-frame sequences that have V and J called. A part of the clones is gone; compared with another copy, unresolved V genes explain less than half, and the rest is unexplained. In all, the sample holds 55,000 to 75,000 clones, and 81% of those were seen once. The top ten hold around 1.5% of the sample. The starting material was PBMCs, obtained around atezolizumab (anti-PD-L1) treatment. These receptor sequences come from a man between 70 and 80 years old with urothelial cancer.

The rearrangement links TRBV4-3 to TRBJ2-4, with no clear D. The CDR3 totals 16 residues. The V gene lost 0 bases and the J gene lost 1 base, with 10 bases spanning the gap. Looked up from germline, CDR1 is LGHNA and CDR2 is YSLEER. CDR3 protein: CASSQEVSSAKNIQYF. The CDR3 coding sequence is TGCGCCAGCAGCCAAGAGGTTAGCTCGGCCAAAAACATTCAGTACTTC.

This clone appeared a few times. The V call is TRBV19, the J call TRBJ2-1; 12 nucleotides align to TRBD2. J lost 8 bases, V lost 2 bases, and 4 bases had no gene match. The CDR3 totals 15 residues. Germline values: CDR1 LNHDA, CDR2 SQIVND (reference sequence). CDR3 protein: CASSILAGGPDEQFF. The DNA for the CDR3 is TGTGCCAGTAGTATACTAGCGGGAGGGCCCGATGAGCAGTTCTTC.

The chain recombines TRBV5-4 with TRBJ2-1; 8 nucleotides agree with TRBD2. The V segment lost 0 bases and the J segment 8 bases; nucleotides outside the gene matches: 7. There are 15 residues in the CDR3. Germline CDR1 and CDR2: SGHNT and YYREEE (reference sequence). The CDR3 DNA is TGTGCCAGCAGCTTGGGTGGTGGAGCGGGAGATGAGCAGTTCTTC. As protein: CASSLGGGAGDEQFF. The full variable domain, rest sourced from reference TRBV5-4 and TRBJ2-1, is ETGVTQSPTHLIKTRGQQVTLRCSSQSGHNTVSWYQQALGQGPQFIFQYYREEENGRGNFPPRFSGLQFPNYSSELNVNALELDDSALYLCASSLGGGAGDEQFFGPGTRLTVL.